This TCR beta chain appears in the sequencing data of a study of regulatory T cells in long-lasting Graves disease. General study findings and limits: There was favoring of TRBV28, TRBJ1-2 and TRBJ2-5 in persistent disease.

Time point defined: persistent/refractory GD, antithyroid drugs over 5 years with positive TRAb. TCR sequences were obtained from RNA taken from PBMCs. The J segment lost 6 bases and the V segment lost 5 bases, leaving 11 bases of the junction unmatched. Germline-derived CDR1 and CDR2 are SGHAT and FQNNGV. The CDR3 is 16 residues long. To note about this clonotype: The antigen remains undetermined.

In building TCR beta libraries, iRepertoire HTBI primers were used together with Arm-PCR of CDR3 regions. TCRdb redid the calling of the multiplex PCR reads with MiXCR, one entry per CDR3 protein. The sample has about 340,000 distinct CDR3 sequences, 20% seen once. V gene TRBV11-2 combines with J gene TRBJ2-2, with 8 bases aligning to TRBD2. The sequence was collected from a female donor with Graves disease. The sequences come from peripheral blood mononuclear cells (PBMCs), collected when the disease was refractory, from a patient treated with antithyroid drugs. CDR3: CASSQGGLVTPGELFF. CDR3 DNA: TGTGCCAGCAGCCAAGGGGGACTAGTTACCCCCGGGGAGCTGTTTTTT.